In its sample, the clone carrying this T cell receptor (beta chain) was seen a few times. This specimen belongs to a study of blood T cell repertoires in COVID-19. TCRdb's copy holds only in-frame clones and misses some; the assay was immunoSEQ multiplex PCR. The top ten clones hold around 1.2% of a sample with under 350,000 clones, about 87% of them seen once. V lost 3 bases and J lost 7, with 6 bases in between. The CDR3 contains 12 residues. The rearrangement links TRBV12-3 or TRBV12-4 to TRBJ2-2, with D possibly TRBD2 on 5 matching bases. This TCR was recovered from a man between 65 and 85 years old with acute or convalescent COVID-19. Input material: peripheral blood. CDR3 region: CASSFGVGELFF. For the CDR3, the DNA is TGTGCCAGCAGTTTCGGGGTCGGGGAGCTGTTTTTT.